Below, 9 T cell receptor beta chains from the same sample are listed, as sequenced in a study of cytomegalovirus exposure and HLA in healthy donors. The primer mix had 60 Vbeta and 13 Jbeta primers. The repertoire was sequenced with immunoSEQ multiplex PCR; TCRdb's copy has only in-frame clones and lacks some. Found here are approximately 120,000 clones; the top ten clones hold around 2.2%. Sequencing input: PBMCs. The receptor set was obtained from a man aged 40-50 years in good health and CMV-seronegative.

V usage is TRBV7-9 and J usage is TRBJ2-5; D uncertain. Germline assignment: CDR1 SEHNR and CDR2 FQNEAQ (reference sequence). This CDR3 has 16 amino acids. The V end was cut by 1 base, the J end by 5 bases, with 17 bases between. This chain's CDR3 is CASSLGSTDMAETQYF. Here the CDR3 DNA reads TGTGCCAGCAGCTTAGGTTCGACTGATATGGCGGAGACCCAGTACTTC.

The chain employs TRBV27 and TRBJ1-5, with 7 bases fitting TRBD1. CDR1 MNHEY and CDR2 SMNVEV come from the germline V gene (reference sequence). The CDR3 has 14 amino acids. With 3 bases clipped from V and 4 bases from J, the junction kept 3 bases outside the gene matches. This CDR3 reads CASSFRGLNQPQHF. The CDR3 DNA reads TGTGCCAGCAGTTTCAGGGGGTTGAATCAGCCCCAGCATTTT.

V is TRBV6-5 and J is TRBJ2-7; 10 bases match TRBD1. This CDR3 region has 16 residues. Per the germline V gene, CDR1 is MNHEY and CDR2 is SVGAGI. The V gene end was trimmed by 0 bases and the J gene end by 6 bases; junction bases not matched to a gene: 8. In nucleotides, the CDR3 is TGTGCCAGCAGTTACTCTCCCGGGACAGGGGCACTCGAGCAGTACTTC. Residues: CASSYSPGTGALEQYF.

V usage is TRBV6-1 and J usage is TRBJ2-5; maybe TRBD1 (6 bases). Gene TRBJ2-7 matches the end of the DNA better, so the J call may be wrong. Germline V lookup: CDR1 MNHNS, CDR2 SASEGT. The CDR3 contains 11 residues. The CDR3 region has the DNA TGTGCCACGCGGACAGCCTACGAGCAGTACTTC. It yields the protein CATRTAYEQYF.

The chain is built from TRBV11-3 and TRBJ1-1, with 10 bases that match TRBD1. This CDR3 has 16 residues. CDR1 is SGHNT and CDR2 is YENEEA in the germline V gene. V gave up 5 bases and J gave up 0 bases; unmatched junction bases: 6. The chain's CDR3 is CASSIWGQGLNTEAFF. For the CDR3, the DNA is TGTGCCAGCAGCATATGGGGACAGGGGTTGAACACTGAAGCTTTCTTT.

V is TRBV11-2 and J is TRBJ1-1; perhaps TRBD1 as D (6 bases). V was clipped by 5 bases and J by 1 base, with 11 bases between them. This CDR3 spans 14 amino acids. The germline V gene encodes CDR1 SGHAT and CDR2 FQNNGV. CDR3 region: CASSPGGANTEAFF. In DNA form, the CDR3 reads TGTGCCAGCAGCCCGGGGGGGGCGAACACTGAAGCTTTCTTT.

CDR3 in amino acids: CASSPVGSRNNEQFF. The DNA of the CDR3 is TGCGCCAGCAGCCCCGTGGGCAGTCGGAACAATGAGCAGTTCTTC. J is TRBJ2-1 and V is TRBV5-1; D remains unclear. The ends were cut back, 4 bases at V and 5 bases at J, with 16 bases in the middle. The CDR3 loop spans 15 amino acids. Per germline, CDR1 SGHRS and CDR2 YFSETQ. The full variable domain, rest sourced from reference TRBV5-1 and TRBJ2-1, is KAGVTQTPRYLIKTRGQQVTLSCSPISGHRSVSWYQQTPGQGLQFLFEYFSETQRNKGNFPGRFSGRQFSNSRSEMNVSTLELGDSALYLCASSPVGSRNNEQFFGPGTRLTVL.

The V and J genes are TRBV30 and TRBJ2-1; a possible D gene is TRBD1 (6 bases). Trimming took 0 bases from V and 8 from J, leaving 14 bases between them. Germline assignment: CDR1 GTSNPN and CDR2 SVGIG (reference sequence). CDR3 size: 14 residues. The CDR3 here is CAWSVQGLGDEQFF. The CDR3 coding sequence is TGTGCCTGGAGTGTACAGGGTCTAGGGGATGAGCAGTTCTTC.

The CDR3 coding sequence is TGTGCCAGTAGTATCGGACAGGGAAGCTCCTACAATGAGCAGTTCTTC. Translating it yields CASSIGQGSSYNEQFF. The chain combines TRBV19 with TRBJ2-1, with TRBD1 matching over 8 bases. Germline trimming cut 3 bases from V and 0 bases from J; bases unmatched to any gene: 4. The CDR3 is 16 amino acids. Germline V lookup: CDR1 LNHDA, CDR2 SQIVND (reference sequence). Based on the CDR3 plus reference TRBV19 and TRBJ2-1, the full variable domain is DGGITQSPKYLFRKEGQNVTLSCEQNLNHDAMYWYRQDPGQGLRLIYYSQIVNDFQKGDIAEGYSVSREKKESFPLTVTSAQKNPTAFYLCASSIGQGSSYNEQFFGPGTRLTVL.